This passage covers 9 T cell receptor beta chains from one sample sequenced in a study of cytomegalovirus exposure and HLA in healthy donors. The PCR employed 60 Vbeta primers together with 13 Jbeta primers. Clones were sequenced by immunoSEQ multiplex PCR, and TCRdb holds only the in-frame ones, with some missing. The sample includes around 230,000 clones, roughly 78% of them seen just once. Sequencing was performed on PBMCs. Source of these receptors: a boy younger than 18 in good health and CMV-seronegative.

In its sample, this clone was seen a few times. The chain links TRBV29-1 to TRBJ1-2, with 7 bases that match TRBD1. V was clipped by 6 bases and J by 4 bases; unmatched bases: 5. From germline, CDR1 is SQVTM and CDR2 ANQGSEA. This CDR3 spans 12 amino acids. This CDR3 reads CSVGTDGYGYTF. DNA for the CDR3: TGCAGCGTAGGGACAGATGGCTATGGCTACACCTTC.

About this clone: An end of the junction does not agree with germline; a read error may underlie this. The chain links TRBV7-8 to TRBJ2-1; 9 bases are a match to TRBD2. This CDR3 comprises 16 residues. Germline CDR1 reads SGHVS; CDR2 reads FQNEAQ. CDR3 residues: CASSLVGVAGAPREVF. For the CDR3, the DNA is TGTGCCAGCAGCTTAGTAGGGGTAGCGGGGGCCCCAAGAGAGGTCTTC.

In nucleotides, the CDR3 is TGTGCCAGCAGTGATCCGGGAAACACCATATATTTT. Translating it yields CASSDPGNTIYF. The chain couples TRBV25-1 to TRBJ1-3; D is unclear. The V end lost 3 bases, the J end lost 4 bases, and 4 bases lay between the germline ends. The CDR3 loop spans 12 amino acids. CDR1 is MGHDK, CDR2 SYGVNS, per germline.

This chain connects TRBV6-1 to TRBJ1-1; D possibly corresponds to TRBD1 (6 bases). The CDR3 has 12 amino acids. The ends were cut back, 6 bases at V and 5 bases at J, with 10 bases in the middle. Germline CDR1 MNHNS, CDR2 SASEGT. CDR3 DNA sequence: TGTGCCAGCAGGCAGGGGTGGACTGAAGCTTTCTTT. Translated, it gives CASRQGWTEAFF.

The chain recombines TRBV30 with TRBJ1-1; D unresolved. Germline-derived CDR1 and CDR2 are GTSNPN and SVGIG (reference sequence). V was pared by 2 bases and J by 0 bases, with 4 bases between. The CDR3 sequence is 12 residues long. The CDR3 bases are TGTGCCTGGAGTATCATGAACACTGAAGCTTTCTTT. Protein product: CAWSIMNTEAFF.

V usage is TRBV30 and J usage is TRBJ1-2; no firm D call. The CDR3 runs to 14 residues. The V end was cut by 3 bases, the J end by 7 bases, with 18 bases between. Germline CDR1 and CDR2: GTSNPN and SVGIG (reference sequence). The CDR3 coding sequence is TGTGCCTGGAGCGTACTATTAAGGGAGTCTGGCTACACCTTC. Translating gives CAWSVLLRESGYTF.

V is TRBV6-5 and J is TRBJ2-5; D possibly corresponds to TRBD2 (5 bases). The CDR3 covers 11 residues. The V end was cut by 8 bases, the J end by 2 bases, with 6 bases between. Germline V gene lookup returns CDR1 MNHEY and CDR2 SVGAGI. The CDR3 reads CASWEQETQYF. CDR3 nucleotide sequence: TGTGCCAGCTGGGAGCAAGAGACCCAGTACTTC.

V gene TRBV6-5 combines with J gene TRBJ1-2; D gene ambiguous. The germline V gene has CDR1 MNHEY and CDR2 SVGAGI. The CDR3 has 16 residues. Trimming left V 0 bases short and J 4 bases short, with 15 bases between. The CDR3 DNA reads as TGTGCCAGCAGTTACTCCGGAGGTACAGCTTCCTATGGCTACACCTTC. This sequence encodes CASSYSGGTASYGYTF.

The chain recombines TRBV5-1 with TRBJ2-5; the match to TRBD1 covers 7 bases. Germline lookup yields CDR1 SGHRS and CDR2 YFSETQ. Trimming took 3 bases from V and 0 from J; bases not matched to a gene: 5. The CDR3 loop spans 15 amino acids. CDR3 DNA: TGCGCCAGCAGCTCCCTCGACAGGGACCAAGAGACCCAGTACTTC. It codes for CASSSLDRDQETQYF. Supplemented by reference TRBV5-1 and TRBJ2-5, the full variable domain reads KAGVTQTPRYLIKTRGQQVTLSCSPISGHRSVSWYQQTPGQGLQFLFEYFSETQRNKGNFPGRFSGRQFSNSRSEMNVSTLELGDSALYLCASSSLDRDQETQYFGPGTRLLVL.